This T cell receptor beta chain stems from a study of control samples from healthy donors and cancer patients. CDR1 MDHEN and CDR2 SYDVKM come from the germline V gene. The CDR3 consists of 13 residues. Trimming left V 2 bases short and J 5 bases short, with 7 bases between. Sequencing was performed with immunoSEQ multiplex PCR; in TCRdb, only in-frame clones are kept and a portion is missing. The sample consists of about 63,000 clones, about 89% of them appearing once. V is TRBV28 and J is TRBJ2-1; D is undetermined. The sample consisted of PBMCs. The clonotype originates from a woman in her fifties or sixties with lung cancer. The CDR3 DNA follows: TGTGCCAGCAGTTTAGACCGAAACAATGAGCAGTTCTTC. It translates to CASSLDRNNEQFF.